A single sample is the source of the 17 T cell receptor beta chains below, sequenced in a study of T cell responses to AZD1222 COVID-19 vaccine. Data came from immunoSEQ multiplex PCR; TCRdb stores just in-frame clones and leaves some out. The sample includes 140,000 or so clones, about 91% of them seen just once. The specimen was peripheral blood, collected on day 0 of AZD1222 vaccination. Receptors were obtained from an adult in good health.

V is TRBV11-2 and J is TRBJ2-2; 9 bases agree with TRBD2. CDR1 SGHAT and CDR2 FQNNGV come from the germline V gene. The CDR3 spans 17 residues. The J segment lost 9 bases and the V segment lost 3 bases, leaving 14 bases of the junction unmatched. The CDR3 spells CASSLRGLASIPRELFF. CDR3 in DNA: TGTGCCAGCAGCTTGCGGGGACTAGCCTCTATCCCCCGGGAGCTGTTTTTT.

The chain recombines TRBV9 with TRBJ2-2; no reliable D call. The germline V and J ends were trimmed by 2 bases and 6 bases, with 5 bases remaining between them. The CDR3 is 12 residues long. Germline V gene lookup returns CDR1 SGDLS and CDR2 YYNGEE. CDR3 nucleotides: TGTGCCAGCAGCGTCCTAGCCGGGGAGCTGTTTTTT. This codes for CASSVLAGELFF. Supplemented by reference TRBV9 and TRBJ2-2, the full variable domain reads DSGVTQTPKHLITATGQRVTLRCSPRSGDLSVYWYQQSLDQGLQFLIQYYNGEERAKGNILERFSAQQFPDLHSELNLSSLELGDSALYFCASSVLAGELFFGEGSRLTVL.

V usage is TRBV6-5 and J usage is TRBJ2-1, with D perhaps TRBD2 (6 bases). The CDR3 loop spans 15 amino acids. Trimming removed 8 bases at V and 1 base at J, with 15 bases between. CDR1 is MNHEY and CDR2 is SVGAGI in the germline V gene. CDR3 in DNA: TGTGCCAGCTCCCTGGGGACTTATTCCTACAATGAGCAGTTCTTC. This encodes CASSLGTYSYNEQFF.

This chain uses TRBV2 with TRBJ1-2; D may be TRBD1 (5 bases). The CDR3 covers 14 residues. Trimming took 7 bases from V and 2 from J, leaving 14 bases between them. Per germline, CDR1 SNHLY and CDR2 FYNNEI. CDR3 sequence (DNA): TGTGCCAGCATTAGGGGCGTAGAGAACTATGGCTACACCTTC. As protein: CASIRGVENYGYTF.

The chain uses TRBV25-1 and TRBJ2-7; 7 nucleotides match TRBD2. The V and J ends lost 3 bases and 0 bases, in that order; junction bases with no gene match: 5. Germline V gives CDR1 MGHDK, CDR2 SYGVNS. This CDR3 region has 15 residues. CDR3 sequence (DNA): TGTGCCAGCAGTGACCTCGGGGGGAGCTCCTACGAGCAGTACTTC. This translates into CASSDLGGSSYEQYF.

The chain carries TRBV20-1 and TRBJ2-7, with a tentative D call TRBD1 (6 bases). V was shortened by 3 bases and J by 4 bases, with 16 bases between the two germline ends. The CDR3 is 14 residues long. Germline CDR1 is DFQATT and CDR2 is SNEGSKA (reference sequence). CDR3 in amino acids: CSASPGHRRYEQYF. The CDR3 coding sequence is TGCAGTGCTAGTCCGGGACACCGCCGTTACGAGCAGTACTTC.

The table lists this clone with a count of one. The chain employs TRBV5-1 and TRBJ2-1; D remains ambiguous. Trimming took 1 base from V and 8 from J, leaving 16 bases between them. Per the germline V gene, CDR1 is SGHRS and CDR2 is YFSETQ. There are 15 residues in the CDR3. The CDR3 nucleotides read TGCGCCAGCAGCTTGATAGGGCGGTTGATGGATGAGCAGTTCTTC. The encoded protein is CASSLIGRLMDEQFF. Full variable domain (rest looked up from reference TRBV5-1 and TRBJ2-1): KAGVTQTPRYLIKTRGQQVTLSCSPISGHRSVSWYQQTPGQGLQFLFEYFSETQRNKGNFPGRFSGRQFSNSRSEMNVSTLELGDSALYLCASSLIGRLMDEQFFGPGTRLTVL.

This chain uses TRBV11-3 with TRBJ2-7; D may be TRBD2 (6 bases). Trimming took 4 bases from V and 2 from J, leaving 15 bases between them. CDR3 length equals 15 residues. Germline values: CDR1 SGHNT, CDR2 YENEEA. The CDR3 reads CASSSSSGVPYEQYF. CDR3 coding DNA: TGTGCCAGCAGCTCCTCTTCGGGGGTACCCTACGAGCAGTACTTC.

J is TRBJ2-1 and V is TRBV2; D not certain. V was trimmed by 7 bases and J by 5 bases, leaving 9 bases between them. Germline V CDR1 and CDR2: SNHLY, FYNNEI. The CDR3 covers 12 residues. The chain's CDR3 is CASKGLDNEQFF. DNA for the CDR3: TGTGCCAGCAAAGGGCTCGACAATGAGCAGTTCTTC.

CDR3: CASSVTNSPLHF. In DNA form, the CDR3 reads TGTGCCAGCAGCGTTACAAATTCACCCCTCCACTTT. This rearrangement joins TRBV9 to TRBJ1-6, with unresolved D. V was cut by 2 bases and J by 7 bases, with 4 bases left in between. The germline V gene has CDR1 SGDLS and CDR2 YYNGEE. This CDR3 is 12 amino acids long. Drawing the rest from reference TRBV9 and TRBJ1-6, the complete variable domain is DSGVTQTPKHLITATGQRVTLRCSPRSGDLSVYWYQQSLDQGLQFLIQYYNGEERAKGNILERFSAQQFPDLHSELNLSSLELGDSALYFCASSVTNSPLHFGNGTRLTVT.

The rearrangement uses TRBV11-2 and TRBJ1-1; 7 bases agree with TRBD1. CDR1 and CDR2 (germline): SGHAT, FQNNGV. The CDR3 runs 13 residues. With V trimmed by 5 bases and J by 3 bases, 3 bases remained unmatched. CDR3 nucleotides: TGTGCCAGCAGCATTACAGGGGACACTGAAGCTTTCTTT. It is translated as CASSITGDTEAFF.

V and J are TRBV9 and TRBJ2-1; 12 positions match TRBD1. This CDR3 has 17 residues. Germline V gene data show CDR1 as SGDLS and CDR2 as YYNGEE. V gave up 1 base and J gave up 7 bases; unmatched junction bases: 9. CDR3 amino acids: CASSVPGDRGRGNEQFF. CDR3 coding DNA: TGTGCCAGCAGCGTACCCGGGGACAGGGGGCGCGGGAATGAGCAGTTCTTC. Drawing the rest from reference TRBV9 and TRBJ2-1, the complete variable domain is DSGVTQTPKHLITATGQRVTLRCSPRSGDLSVYWYQQSLDQGLQFLIQYYNGEERAKGNILERFSAQQFPDLHSELNLSSLELGDSALYFCASSVPGDRGRGNEQFFGPGTRLTVL.

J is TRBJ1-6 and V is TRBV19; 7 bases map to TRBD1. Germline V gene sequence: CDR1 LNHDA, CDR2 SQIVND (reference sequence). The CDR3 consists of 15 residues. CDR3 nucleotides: TGTGTCTCCCAAACCCCGGGACAGTTTTTCTCACCCCTCCACTTT. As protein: CVSQTPGQFFSPLHF.

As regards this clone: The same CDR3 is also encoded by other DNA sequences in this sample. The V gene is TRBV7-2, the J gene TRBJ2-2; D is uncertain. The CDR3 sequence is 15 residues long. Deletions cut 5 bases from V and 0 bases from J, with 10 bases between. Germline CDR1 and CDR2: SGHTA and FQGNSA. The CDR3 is CASSPGATNTGELFF. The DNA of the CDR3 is TGTGCCAGCAGCCCAGGAGCTACGAACACCGGGGAGCTGTTTTTT.

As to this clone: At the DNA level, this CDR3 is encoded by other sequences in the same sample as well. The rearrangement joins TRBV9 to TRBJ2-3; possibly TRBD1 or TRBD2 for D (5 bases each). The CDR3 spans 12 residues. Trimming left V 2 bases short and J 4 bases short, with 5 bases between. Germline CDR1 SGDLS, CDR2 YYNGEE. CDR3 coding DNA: TGTGCCAGCAGCGTGGGGGCAGATACGCAGTATTTT. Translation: CASSVGADTQYF.

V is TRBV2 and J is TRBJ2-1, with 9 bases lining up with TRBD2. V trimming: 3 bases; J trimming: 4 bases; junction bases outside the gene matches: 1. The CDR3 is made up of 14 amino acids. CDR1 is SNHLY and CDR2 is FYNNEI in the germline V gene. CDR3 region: CASSERGGYNEQFF. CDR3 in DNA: TGTGCCAGCAGTGAGCGGGGGGGATACAATGAGCAGTTCTTC.

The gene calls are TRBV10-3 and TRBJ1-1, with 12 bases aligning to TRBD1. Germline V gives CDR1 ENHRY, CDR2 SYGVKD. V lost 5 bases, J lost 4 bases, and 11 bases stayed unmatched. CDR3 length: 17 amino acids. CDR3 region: CAISSGQGASLGTEAFF. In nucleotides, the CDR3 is TGTGCCATCAGTTCGGGACAGGGGGCCTCACTAGGCACTGAAGCTTTCTTT.